A single sample is the source of the 10 T cell receptor beta chains below, sequenced in a study of identical twins. MiXCR, applied by TCRdb to the 5' RACE reads, yields one record per CDR3 protein. The table lists 1,800,000 or so distinct CDR3 sequences, more than 30% of them singletons. Sequencing was done on a sample of cord blood. The receptors originated from a newborn girl in good health.

V usage is TRBV5-1 and J usage is TRBJ2-5, with TRBD1 matching 12 bases. Losses at the gene ends were 3 bases for V and 10 bases for J; bases not matched to a gene: 4. This CDR3 is built from 13 residues. Germline V gives CDR1 SGHRS, CDR2 YFSETQ. The CDR3: CASSSGTGGFQYF. The CDR3 nucleotides are TGCGCCAGCAGCTCCGGGACAGGGGGCTTCCAGTACTTC.

The CDR3 DNA sequence: TGCGCCAGCAGCTGGGGCCGGGGGCCTAACTATGGCTACACCTTC. Translated: CASSWGRGPNYGYTF. The chain employs TRBV5-1 and TRBJ1-2; a weak D match, TRBD1 (6 bases). Trimming cost V 3 bases and J 0 bases, with 12 bases left between them. The germline CDR1 and CDR2 sequences are SGHRS and YFSETQ. The CDR3 spans 15 residues.

This clonotype showed up just a few times. The V gene is TRBV5-1, the J gene TRBJ2-5, with D possibly being TRBD1 (5 bases). Germline-derived CDR1 and CDR2 are SGHRS and YFSETQ. With 1 base removed from V and 3 bases from J, the gap between germline ends came to 10 bases. The CDR3 extends over 14 amino acids. The CDR3 DNA sequence: TGCGCCAGCAGCTTGAGAGGACACGAAGAGACCCAGTACTTC. This sequence encodes CASSLRGHEETQYF. Variable domain in full (rest from reference TRBV5-1 and TRBJ2-5): KAGVTQTPRYLIKTRGQQVTLSCSPISGHRSVSWYQQTPGQGLQFLFEYFSETQRNKGNFPGRFSGRQFSNSRSEMNVSTLELGDSALYLCASSLRGHEETQYFGPGTRLLVL.

This clonotype has just a few counts. The rearrangement uses TRBV12-3 or TRBV12-4 and TRBJ1-4, with TRBD1 identical over 12 bases. The CDR3 runs to 18 residues. Losses at the gene ends were 6 bases for V and 3 bases for J; bases not matched to a gene: 11. CDR3 protein: CASSKPRDRGRPNEKLFF. CDR3 in DNA: TGTGCCAGCAGCAAACCCCGGGACAGGGGGCGGCCTAATGAAAAACTGTTTTTT.

This clonotype occurred a few times. DNA for the CDR3: TGTGCCAGCAGCTTAGAACGGACTAGCGGCCTCAGGCACGAGCAGTACTTC. Translated: CASSLERTSGLRHEQYF. The rearrangement joins TRBV7-8 to TRBJ2-7; 10 bases agree with TRBD2. Trimming removed 1 base from V and 5 bases from J; junction bases left unmatched: 11. The length of the CDR3 is 17 residues. Germline V gives CDR1 SGHVS, CDR2 FQNEAQ. Full variable domain (remainder filled in from reference TRBV7-8 and TRBJ2-7): GAGVSQSPRYKVAKRGQDVALRCDPISGHVSLFWYQQALGQGPEFLTYFQNEAQLDKSGLPSDRFFAERPEGSVSTLKIQRTQQEDSAVYLCASSLERTSGLRHEQYFGPGTRLTVT.

The sample holds a few counts of this clonotype. This chain joins TRBV5-6 and TRBJ2-7; D call uncertain. The J call may be wrong; the DNA end is better matched by TRBJ2-5. This CDR3 has 11 amino acids. Per germline, CDR1 SGHDT and CDR2 YYEEEE. CDR3 loop: CASSLEQTQYF. The CDR3 region has the DNA TGTGCCAGCAGCTTGGAACAGACCCAGTACTTC.

The chain uses TRBV6-6 and TRBJ1-2; the D is unclear. V lost 6 bases, J lost 2 bases, and 10 bases lay in between. CDR1 MNHNY and CDR2 SVGAGI come from the germline V gene (reference sequence). The CDR3 runs to 13 residues. CDR3: CASRLGKNYGYTF. CDR3 coding DNA: TGTGCCAGCAGATTGGGCAAGAACTATGGCTACACCTTC.

This clonotype was observed a few times. The V gene is TRBV12-3 or TRBV12-4, the J gene TRBJ2-5; the match to TRBD1 covers 8 bases. The last part of the DNA fits TRBJ2-7 better; the J call may be wrong. The CDR3 has 14 amino acids. The CDR3 here is CASSQTGEKREQYF. CDR3 coding DNA: TGTGCCAGCAGTCAGACAGGGGAAAAACGCGAGCAGTACTTC.

The chain carries TRBV12-3 or TRBV12-4 and TRBJ2-1, with TRBD2 matching over 13 bases. The CDR3 length is 13 residues. J was trimmed by 9 bases and V by 9 bases; bases with no gene match: 5. The CDR3 reads CASRTSGSGEQFF. The CDR3 DNA follows: TGTGCCAGTCGGACTAGCGGGAGCGGTGAGCAGTTCTTC.

The V call is TRBV29-1, the J call TRBJ1-2, with 9 bases identical to TRBD1. The CDR3 runs 11 residues. The germline V gene encodes CDR1 SQVTM and CDR2 ANQGSEA. The V and J ends lost 6 bases and 9 bases, in that order; junction bases with no gene match: 5. CDR3 residues: CSVGTGNSYTF. CDR3 nucleotides: TGCAGCGTCGGGACAGGGAATAGCTACACCTTC.